The rows below give T cell receptor beta chains drawn from one sample of a study of cytomegalovirus exposure and HLA in healthy donors. Data came from immunoSEQ multiplex PCR; TCRdb stores just in-frame clones and leaves some out. The sample records roughly 150,000 clones, approximately 90% being singletons. The sequenced material came from PBMCs. The receptors derive from a man between 18 and 35 years old in good health and CMV-seronegative. The CDR3 runs from the conserved cysteine through the conserved F or W. The D gene is left open where the match is weak. Size is stated for part of the rows, as once, few or many counts, or as a class when the clone is expanded.

TGTGCCAGCAGCCACTACAGGGGCGCCAATGAAAAACTGTTTTTT	CASSHYRGANEKLFF	.	TRBD1	TRBV5-8	TRBJ1-4
TGTGCCAGCACTCCCGGCGGGGGAAAGAACACCGGGGAGCTGTTTTTT	CASTPGGGKNTGELFF	.	TRBD2	TRBV2	TRBJ2-2
TGTGCCAGCAGTGAAGGTCGGGGATGGGGCAATCAGCCCCAGCATTTT	CASSEGRGWGNQPQHF	.	.	TRBV6-1	TRBJ1-5
TGCAGCGTTGGGACTAGCGGGAGGGCCAATGAGCAGTTCTTC	CSVGTSGRANEQFF	.	TRBD2	TRBV29-1	TRBJ2-1
TGTGCCAGCTCACCCAGTAAGACAGGGGGCACTGAAGCTTTCTTT	CASSPSKTGGTEAFF	.	TRBD1	TRBV18	TRBJ1-1
TGCGCCAGCAGCCAGGAACTAGCGGGATACTACAATGAGCAGTTCTTC	CASSQELAGYYNEQFF	.	TRBD2	TRBV4-3	TRBJ2-1
TGCGCCAGCAGCTTTTGGGCCACGAACACCGGGGAGCTGTTTTTT	CASSFWATNTGELFF	.	.	TRBV5-1	TRBJ2-2
TGTGCTAGTGGTTCGACAGGGGCAGGAGCAATTAGGGGGACCCAGTACTTC	CASGSTGAGAIRGTQYF	.	TRBD1	TRBV12-5	TRBJ2-5
TGTGCCAGCAACGAGCGACGCACAGATACGCAGTATTTT	CASNERRTDTQYF	.	.	TRBV6-5	TRBJ2-3
TGTGCCAGCAGTGAATCAGTCGGGGCTAATGAAAAACTGTTTTTT	CASSESVGANEKLFF	.	.	TRBV6-1	TRBJ1-4
TGTGCCAGCAGCTTAGGAGCGGGGGGCCTCCCTGAGCAGTTCTTC	CASSLGAGGLPEQFF	.	TRBD2	TRBV7-2	TRBJ2-1
TGCGCCAGCAGCCCCCTGGCTAGCGGGGGGGACCAAGAGACCCAGTACTTC	CASSPLASGGDQETQYF	.	TRBD2	TRBV4-1	TRBJ2-5
TGTGCCGTCACCCAGAGACAGGGGGCGAATGAGCAGTTCTTC	CAVTQRQGANEQFF	.	TRBD1	TRBV10-3	TRBJ2-1
TGTGCCAGCAGCTTAGCGGCGGGAGGCAATGAGCAGTTCTTC	CASSLAAGGNEQFF	.	TRBD2	TRBV7-9	TRBJ2-1
TGTGCCAGCAGTCAGGGTTTCTCTGGGGCCAACGTCCTGACTTTC	CASSQGFSGANVLTF	.	.	TRBV2	TRBJ2-6
TGTGCCAGCTCCCCCGGCGCGCAGGGGAAAGAAGAGCAGTACTTC	CASSPGAQGKEEQYF	.	.	TRBV28	TRBJ2-7
TGTGCCAGCAGCGTAGGCCTAGCGGGAATCGCCTACGAGCAGTACTTC	CASSVGLAGIAYEQYF	.	TRBD2	TRBV9	TRBJ2-7
TGTGCCAGTAGTCCGATCCTGGACGGGAAGTATTCACCCCTCCACTTT	CASSPILDGKYSPLHF	.	.	TRBV19	TRBJ1-6
TGTGCCAGCAGCTTCGTCGGGGGGGGACAGCCCCAGCATTTT	CASSFVGGGQPQHF	once	.	TRBV27	TRBJ1-5
TGTGCCAGCAGTTACCAGGGGGCAAAGAACACTGAAGCTTTCTTT	CASSYQGAKNTEAFF	.	TRBD1	TRBV6-5	TRBJ1-1
TGTGCCTGGAACCAGGGGGAAGGCACTGAAGCTTTCTTT	CAWNQGEGTEAFF	.	TRBD1	TRBV30	TRBJ1-1
TGTGCCAGCAAACCATGGGAGGGTACCGGGGAGCTGTTTTTT	CASKPWEGTGELFF	once	TRBD2	TRBV7-2	TRBJ2-2